What follows is one T cell receptor beta chain and its context. As handled by the study authors: The authors estimated nucleated cell counts from reference gene primer amplification. The data were produced by immunoSEQ multiplex PCR, yet TCRdb's version contains in-frame clones alone and is incomplete. That table gives V, J and clone size, and the DNA gave D and trimming. Of around 120,000 clones in the sample, 79% were seen once. This sample stems from a study of blood T cell repertoires in COVID-19. Overall study: The United States, Italy and Spain were the sources of the acute and convalescent COVID-19 samples.

The CDR3 is made up of 14 amino acids. V was clipped by 5 bases and J by 7 bases; unmatched bases: 5. CDR1 and CDR2 (germline): MNHEY, SMNVEV (reference sequence). The source is a woman older than 75 with acute or convalescent COVID-19. Sequencing input: peripheral blood. The V call is TRBV27, the J call TRBJ2-1, with 10 bases fitting TRBD1. The DNA of the CDR3 is TGTGCCAGCAGTCGGGACAGGGGTAGGAATGAGCAGTTCTTC. It specifies CASSRDRGRNEQFF.